This TCR beta chain came from a study of T cell responses to AZD1222 COVID-19 vaccine (dated by TCRdb to about 2021). In the study overall: Because spike-specific TCR depth and breadth did not differ between the two schedules, AZD1222 recipients who got a second dose at roughly 4 weeks were pooled with those who got a second dose at roughly 12 weeks. TCR sequencing covered about 230 trial participants: 200 to 220 given two doses of AZD1222 and some 25 given two doses of MenACWY control vaccine. Trial participants were enrolled into age subgroups of 18-55, 56-69 and 70-plus years, which contained roughly 140, 27 and 60 TCR-sequenced participants, respectively. Study-level results and caveats: Because no day 14 peak-response samples were available, the repertoires could be characterized only after the peak T cell response. Conclusions about previously exposed vaccinees are limited because only five to seven AZD1222 recipients were SARS-CoV-2 seropositive at baseline. Nearly half of unique spike-specific TCRs reportedly recognized epitopes outside regions mutated in the B.1.351 and B.1.1.7 variants. In the small 56-69-year group, the increase in depth fell short of significance, most likely because of low power. Participants were mostly white British, with more females than males. The authors suggested clonal diversity may have been underestimated. Vaccine-associated CD4 TCRs spanned the whole spike protein, with dominant responses in regions 160-218 and 743-854. A significant rise in spike-specific TCR breadth and depth was observed after two AZD1222 doses relative to day 0 and relative to MenACWY recipients.

The CDR3 regions of human TCRbeta chains were analyzed by immunosequencing. The study's own analysis went as follows. TCRs in the repertoires were matched against a reference library of SARS-CoV-2-specific TCRs that had been generated with the MIRA antigen-specificity platform. Breadth was defined as the fraction of unique TCRs that were SARS-CoV-2-associated, and depth was defined as the fraction of total T cells that were SARS-CoV-2-associated. Using the MIRA data, each spike-specific TCR was mapped to the spike region that the TCR reacts to and placed in a CD4 or CD8 class. Log10-transformed breadth and depth values were compared by one-way ANOVA with Sidak's multiple comparisons tests. As stored in TCRdb, this immuneACCESS dataset retains in-frame rearrangements with V and J assigned. A fraction of the clones does not appear; measured against another copy, unresolved V genes explain less than half of the discrepancy, and the remainder lacks a known reason. The DNA gave D and trimming, while V, J and clone size come from that table. The sample table lists some 150,000 clones, around nine tenths of them with a count of one. Of the sample, 2.6% is held by the ten largest clones.

Trimming removed 3 bases from V and 3 bases from J, leaving 12 bases between the germline ends. The CDR3 has 15 amino acids, counting the end cysteine and phenylalanine. Just the 45-base CDR3 DNA is kept, in frame starting at base 1. Reading the germline V gene (reference sequence) gives CDR1 SEHNR and CDR2 FQNEAQ. Reading the label with the study, this specimen's time point is: baseline before first vaccination. The vaccinee samples were drawn from two UK trials, COV001 and COV002, one of which was a single-blind randomized controlled phase 2/3 trial testing AZD1222 (ChAdOx1 nCoV-19) in healthy adults. For TCRbeta chain sequencing, PBMC samples were collected from trial participants at day 0 and at day 28 after the second dose. Concerning this clone itself: Its antigen is unknown. The record has no base qualities; no much larger clone is one base away.

The rearranged segments are TRBV7-9 and TRBJ1-5; there is no confident call for the D gene. The input for sequencing was peripheral blood, taken on day 0 of AZD1222 vaccination. The clonotype originates from an adult in good health. The CDR3 region has the sequence CASSFGDGYNQPQHF. The base sequence is TGTGCCAGCAGCTTTGGTGACGGTTACAATCAGCCCCAGCATTTT.